A single sample is the source of the 18 T cell receptor beta chains below, sequenced in a study of identical twins. TCRdb reprocessed the 5' RACE reads via MiXCR and lists one record per CDR3 protein. Here the sample spans about 900,000 distinct CDR3 sequences, over 9% being singletons. This sample was shared with a second study, whose subject was yellow fever vaccine responses in identical twins.

The sequenced sample consisted of PBMCs. Receptor source: a young woman in good health.

The chain carries TRBV12-3 or TRBV12-4 and TRBJ2-5, with 8 bases that match TRBD1. V lost 1 base to trimming and J lost 4 bases; unmatched junction nucleotides: 5. This CDR3 contains 15 residues. The CDR3 here is CASSLVQGGGETQYF. The CDR3 bases are TGTGCCAGCAGTTTAGTACAGGGGGGCGGAGAGACCCAGTACTTC.

This clonotype came up a few times. The rearrangement joins TRBV12-3 or TRBV12-4 to TRBJ2-2; 9 bases line up with TRBD1. CDR3 size: 16 residues. V shed 7 bases, J shed 3 bases, and the junction held 9 bases outside the gene matches. The CDR3 nucleotides read TGTGCCAGCACATTGGATGGGACAGGGCACACCGGGGAGCTGTTTTTT. Translating it yields CASTLDGTGHTGELFF.

The sample holds a few counts of this clonotype. The chain combines TRBV20-1 with TRBJ2-5; 7 bases fit TRBD2. CDR3 length equals 14 residues. Per the germline V gene, CDR1 is DFQATT and CDR2 is SNEGSKA (reference sequence). V lost 0 bases and J lost 2; bases outside the gene matches: 3. The CDR3 sequence: CSARDGRGQETQYF. In DNA, the CDR3 is TGCAGTGCTAGAGATGGGAGGGGACAAGAGACCCAGTACTTC.

The CDR3 nucleotides are TGTGCCAGCAGTTTTCGACAGGGGAGGAACACTGAAGCTTTCTTT. Translated, it gives CASSFRQGRNTEAFF. This chain joins TRBV12-3 or TRBV12-4 and TRBJ1-1; 8 positions agree with TRBD1. The CDR3 is made up of 15 amino acids. V shed 3 bases, J shed 1 base, and the junction held 4 bases outside the gene matches.

This clonotype occurred many times. The CDR3 spells CATEPGPPSHLYEQYF. The CDR3 DNA reads TGTGCCACCGAGCCGGGACCCCCTTCCCATCTATACGAGCAGTACTTC. The chain employs TRBV10-3 and TRBJ2-7, with D perhaps TRBD1 or TRBD2 (5 bases each). The CDR3 runs 16 residues. The ends were cut back, 10 bases at V and 4 bases at J, with 26 bases in the middle. Germline values: CDR1 ENHRY, CDR2 SYGVKD.

The rearrangement links TRBV5-1 to TRBJ2-1; D gene unclear. CDR3 length: 15 residues. Per germline, CDR1 SGHRS and CDR2 YFSETQ. Trimming pared 7 bases from V and 4 bases from J, leaving 18 bases between. The CDR3 bases are TGCGCCAGCGCCATGGTGGCGGATCCGTACAATGAGCAGTTCTTC. Translation gives CASAMVADPYNEQFF.

This clonotype was seen a single time. The chain joins TRBV7-3 to TRBJ1-6; D ambiguous. The V and J ends lost 6 bases and 6 bases respectively, with 6 bases between them. CDR1 SGHTA and CDR2 FQGTGA come from the germline V gene. CDR3 length: 12 amino acids. This CDR3 reads CASRMANSPLHF. For the CDR3, the DNA is TGTGCCAGCAGGATGGCTAATTCACCCCTCCACTTT.

This chain uses TRBV15 with TRBJ2-1; D is undetermined. Trimming pared 2 bases from V and 4 bases from J, leaving 9 bases between. The germline CDR1 and CDR2 sequences are LNHNV and YYDKDF (reference sequence). The CDR3 contains 14 residues. DNA for the CDR3: TGTGCCACCAGCAGACCGCCGGGTTACAATGAGCAGTTCTTC. It translates to CATSRPPGYNEQFF.

J is TRBJ2-7 and V is TRBV2; 7 positions match TRBD1. The CDR3 loop spans 12 amino acids. V lost 7 bases and J lost 5; bases outside the gene matches: 5. The germline V gene encodes CDR1 SNHLY and CDR2 FYNNEI. CDR3 coding DNA: TGTGCCAGCAAGACAGGGAGCAACGAGCAGTACTTC. Translation gives CASKTGSNEQYF.

This rearrangement joins TRBV19 to TRBJ2-2, with D unclear. Trimming left V 3 bases short and J 0 bases short, with 8 bases between. Germline assignment: CDR1 LNHDA and CDR2 SQIVND (reference sequence). This CDR3 region has 15 residues. CDR3 nucleotides: TGTGCCAGTAGTATTTGGTTGACGAACACCGGGGAGCTGTTTTTT. This sequence encodes CASSIWLTNTGELFF. Full variable domain (missing parts from reference TRBV19 and TRBJ2-2): DGGITQSPKYLFRKEGQNVTLSCEQNLNHDAMYWYRQDPGQGLRLIYYSQIVNDFQKGDIAEGYSVSREKKESFPLTVTSAQKNPTAFYLCASSIWLTNTGELFFGEGSRLTVL.

This clonotype was counted a few times. The chain joins TRBV24-1 to TRBJ2-6; D remains ambiguous. Per germline, CDR1 KGHDR and CDR2 SFDVKD. The CDR3 totals 14 residues. V lost 5 bases and J lost 0, with 4 bases in between. CDR3: CATSGDSGANVLTF. CDR3 nucleotides: TGTGCCACCAGTGGTGACTCTGGGGCCAACGTCCTGACTTTC.

In its sample, this clonotype was seen a few times. V gene TRBV27 combines with J gene TRBJ2-7, with D possibly being TRBD2 (6 bases). The V end was cut by 0 bases, the J end by 3 bases, with 6 bases between. The length of the CDR3 is 13 residues. CDR1 is MNHEY, CDR2 SMNVEV, per germline (reference sequence). Written as DNA, the CDR3 is TGTGCCAGCAGTTTATCGGGGGGCTACGAGCAGTACGTC. This encodes CASSLSGGYEQYV.

In its sample, this clonotype was seen many times. The genes are TRBV5-1 and TRBJ2-5, with 8 bases that match TRBD2. CDR1 is SGHRS and CDR2 is YFSETQ in the germline V gene. With V trimmed by 2 bases and J by 4 bases, 4 bases remained unmatched. This CDR3 has 14 residues. CDR3: CASSLPGLGETQYF. The CDR3 region has the DNA TGCGCCAGCAGCTTACCGGGACTAGGAGAGACCCAGTACTTC. The complete variable domain, with remaining parts taken from reference TRBV5-1 and TRBJ2-5, reads KAGVTQTPRYLIKTRGQQVTLSCSPISGHRSVSWYQQTPGQGLQFLFEYFSETQRNKGNFPGRFSGRQFSNSRSEMNVSTLELGDSALYLCASSLPGLGETQYFGPGTRLLVL.

The gene calls are TRBV28 and TRBJ2-5, with D perhaps matching TRBD2 (5 bases). CDR1 MDHEN and CDR2 SYDVKM come from the germline V gene. V lost 1 base and J 2 bases, leaving 8 bases between the germline ends. This CDR3 contains 14 residues. The CDR3 loop reads CASSLFRDQETQYF. The CDR3 bases are TGTGCCAGCAGTTTATTCCGGGATCAAGAGACCCAGTACTTC.

This clonotype occurred a few times. The genes are TRBV7-2 and TRBJ2-1, with D maybe TRBD1 (6 bases). Germline V lookup: CDR1 SGHTA, CDR2 FQGNSA. V shed 5 bases and J shed 8 bases, with 19 bases lying between them. The CDR3 length is 15 residues. The CDR3 nucleotides read TGTGCCAGCAGCACAGCCAAAACAACAGGGTATGAGCAGTTCTTC. As protein: CASSTAKTTGYEQFF.

This clonotype was seen a few times. This chain uses TRBV6-5 with TRBJ1-6; D is uncertain. Germline V CDR1 and CDR2: MNHEY, SVGAGI. The CDR3 spans 15 residues. Trimming removed 0 bases at V and 5 bases at J, with 8 bases between. The CDR3 spells CASSYSTENNSPLHF. CDR3 bases: TGTGCCAGCAGTTACTCGACGGAGAATAATTCACCCCTCCACTTT.

This clonotype showed up just a few times. The CDR3 nucleotides read TGCAGTGCTAGAGATATGTCGGGACTACAAGAGACCCAGTACTTC. It is translated as CSARDMSGLQETQYF. The rearrangement joins TRBV20-1 to TRBJ2-5, with 7 nucleotides matching TRBD2. The CDR3 totals 15 residues. CDR1 is DFQATT and CDR2 is SNEGSKA in the germline V gene (reference sequence). The V and J ends lost 0 bases and 2 bases, in that order; junction bases with no gene match: 6.

At least ten counts were recorded for this clonotype. The chain couples TRBV5-1 to TRBJ2-1; D remains unclear. Germline values: CDR1 SGHRS, CDR2 YFSETQ. Trimming cost V 3 bases and J 1 base, with 11 bases left between them. The CDR3 totals 15 residues. CDR3 residues: CASSSTSLSYNEQFF. The DNA of the CDR3 is TGCGCCAGCAGCTCCACGAGCCTATCCTACAATGAGCAGTTCTTC.